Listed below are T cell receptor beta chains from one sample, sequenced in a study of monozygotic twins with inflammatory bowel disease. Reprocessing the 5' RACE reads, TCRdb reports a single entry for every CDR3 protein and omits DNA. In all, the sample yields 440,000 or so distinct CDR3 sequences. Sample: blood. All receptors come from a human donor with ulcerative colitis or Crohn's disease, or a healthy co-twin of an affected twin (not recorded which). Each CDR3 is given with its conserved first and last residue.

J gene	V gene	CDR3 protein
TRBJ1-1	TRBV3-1	CASSRVLGNTEAFF
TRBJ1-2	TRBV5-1	CASSDNPGTDYGYTF
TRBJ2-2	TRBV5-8	CASSQGTGGTAGELFF
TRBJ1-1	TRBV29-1	CSVRRTVDGTEAFF
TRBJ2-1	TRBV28	CASSETSVGFSEQFF
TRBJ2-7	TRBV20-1	CSARGPGLAGRSYEQYF
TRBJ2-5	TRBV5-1	CASSLASGELETQYF
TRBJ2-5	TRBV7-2	CASSPPRRDQTQYF
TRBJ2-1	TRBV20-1	CSASGLAGGYEQFF
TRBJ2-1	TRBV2	CATLTRDSNEQFF
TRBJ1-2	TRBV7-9	CASSSRAGDGYTF
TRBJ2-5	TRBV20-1	CSATGTRSQETQYF
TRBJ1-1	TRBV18	CASSVRNAGQAEAFF
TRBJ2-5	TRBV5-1	CASAVETRGGTQYF
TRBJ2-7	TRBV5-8	CASSPMGTGESYEQYF
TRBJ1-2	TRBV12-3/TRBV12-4	CASSNRGQDGYTF
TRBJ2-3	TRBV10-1	CASSDRGPSTDTQYF
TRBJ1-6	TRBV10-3	CAISGTGGQSPLHF
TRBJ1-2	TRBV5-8	CASSQGPWKVGGYTF
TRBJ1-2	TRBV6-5	CASRLQDNYGYTF
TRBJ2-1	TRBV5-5	CASSLTPTSGRAYNEQFF
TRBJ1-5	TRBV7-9	CASSSEPDGNQPQHF
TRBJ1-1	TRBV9	CASSVESSNTEAFF
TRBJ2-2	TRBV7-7	CASSHGQGNTGELFF
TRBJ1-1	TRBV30	CAWSWDRDTEAFF
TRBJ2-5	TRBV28	CASSRLAGTQYF
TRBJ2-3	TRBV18	CASSPIQGARDTQYF
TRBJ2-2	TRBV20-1	CSARSPGMNTGELFF
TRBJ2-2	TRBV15	CATGDTTGELFF
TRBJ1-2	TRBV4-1	CASSQETGRYGYTF
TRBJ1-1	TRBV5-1	CASRPGQGDEAFF
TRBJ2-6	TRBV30	CALGWGKSVLTF
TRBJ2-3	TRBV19	CASSPVLVTDTQYF
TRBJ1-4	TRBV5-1	CASSLAGELEKLFF
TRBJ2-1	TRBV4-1	CASSQDPASVANWGNEQFF
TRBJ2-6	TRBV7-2	CASSPTASSGANVLTF
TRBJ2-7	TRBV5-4	CASSLAGGPAYEQYF
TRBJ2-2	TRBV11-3	CASSLVGGPESGELFF
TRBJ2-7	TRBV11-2	CASSPGYRFTSYEQYF
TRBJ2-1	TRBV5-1	CASSLSGRAPDEQFF